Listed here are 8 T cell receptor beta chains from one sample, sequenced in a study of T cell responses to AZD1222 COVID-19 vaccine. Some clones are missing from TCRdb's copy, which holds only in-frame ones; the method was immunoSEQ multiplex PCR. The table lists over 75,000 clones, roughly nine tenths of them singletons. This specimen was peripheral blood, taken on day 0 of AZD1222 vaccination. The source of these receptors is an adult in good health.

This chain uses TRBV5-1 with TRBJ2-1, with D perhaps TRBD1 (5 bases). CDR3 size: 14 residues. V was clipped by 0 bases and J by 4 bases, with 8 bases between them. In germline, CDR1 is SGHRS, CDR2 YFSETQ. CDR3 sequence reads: CASSLGQSYNEQFF. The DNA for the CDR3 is TGCGCCAGCAGCTTGGGACAGTCTTACAATGAGCAGTTCTTC.

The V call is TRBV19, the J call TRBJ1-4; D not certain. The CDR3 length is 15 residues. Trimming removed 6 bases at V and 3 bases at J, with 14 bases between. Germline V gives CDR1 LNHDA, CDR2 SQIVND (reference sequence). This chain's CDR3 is CASRQRTQPNEKLFF. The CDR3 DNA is TGTGCCAGTAGACAAAGGACCCAGCCTAATGAAAAACTGTTTTTT. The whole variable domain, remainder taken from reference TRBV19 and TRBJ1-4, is DGGITQSPKYLFRKEGQNVTLSCEQNLNHDAMYWYRQDPGQGLRLIYYSQIVNDFQKGDIAEGYSVSREKKESFPLTVTSAQKNPTAFYLCASRQRTQPNEKLFFGSGTQLSVL.

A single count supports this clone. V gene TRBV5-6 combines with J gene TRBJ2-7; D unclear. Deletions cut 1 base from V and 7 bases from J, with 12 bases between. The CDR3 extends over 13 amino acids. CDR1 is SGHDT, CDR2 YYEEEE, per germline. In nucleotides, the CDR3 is TGTGCCAGCAGCTTGCAGCGAGAAGGGGAGCAGTACTTC. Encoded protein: CASSLQREGEQYF.

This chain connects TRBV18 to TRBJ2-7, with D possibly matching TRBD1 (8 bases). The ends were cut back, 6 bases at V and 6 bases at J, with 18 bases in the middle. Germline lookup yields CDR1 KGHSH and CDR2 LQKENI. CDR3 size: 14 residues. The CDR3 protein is CASSQRTGRGEQYF. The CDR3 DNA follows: TGTGCCAGCTCCCAAAGGACAGGGAGGGGCGAGCAGTACTTC.

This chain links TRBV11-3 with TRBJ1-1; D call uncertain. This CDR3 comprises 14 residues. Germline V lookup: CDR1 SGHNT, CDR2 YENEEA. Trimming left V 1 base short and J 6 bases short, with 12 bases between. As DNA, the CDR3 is TGTGCCAGCAGCTTAGGTGGAGGGCAATCTGAAGCTTTCTTT. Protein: CASSLGGGQSEAFF.

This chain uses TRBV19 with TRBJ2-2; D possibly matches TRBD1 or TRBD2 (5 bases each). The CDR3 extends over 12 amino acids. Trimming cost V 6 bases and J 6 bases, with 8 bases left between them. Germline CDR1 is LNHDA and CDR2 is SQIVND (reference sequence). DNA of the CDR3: TGTGCCAGTAGAGAGGGGTCCGGGGAGCTGTTTTTT. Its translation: CASREGSGELFF.

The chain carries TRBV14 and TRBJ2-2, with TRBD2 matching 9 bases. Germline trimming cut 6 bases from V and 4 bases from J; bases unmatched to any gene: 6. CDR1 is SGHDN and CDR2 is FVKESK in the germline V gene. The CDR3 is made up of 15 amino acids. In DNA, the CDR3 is TGTGCCAGCAGGTCGCAACTAGCGGGCACCGGGGAGCTGTTTTTT. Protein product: CASRSQLAGTGELFF.

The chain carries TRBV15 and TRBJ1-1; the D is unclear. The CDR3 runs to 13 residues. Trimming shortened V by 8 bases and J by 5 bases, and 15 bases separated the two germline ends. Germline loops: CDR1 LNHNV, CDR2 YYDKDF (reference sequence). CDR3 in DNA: TGTGCCACCGCTAAGTCCCCCGAAACTGAAGCTTTCTTT. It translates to CATAKSPETEAFF. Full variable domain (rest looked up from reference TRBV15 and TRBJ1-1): DAMVIQNPRYQVTQFGKPVTLSCSQTLNHNVMYWYQQKSSQAPKLLFHYYDKDFNNEADTPDNFQSRRPNTSFCFLDIRSPGLGDTAMYLCATAKSPETEAFFGQGTRLTVV.